The source of this TCR beta chain is a study of T cell responses to AZD1222 COVID-19 vaccine. The J segment lost 5 bases and the V segment lost 8 bases, leaving 16 bases of the junction unmatched. CDR3 length equals 16 residues. Germline values: CDR1 MNHEY, CDR2 SMNVEV (reference sequence). As to this clone: The antigen is unknown.

Sequencing was performed with immunoSEQ multiplex PCR; in TCRdb, only in-frame clones are kept and a portion is missing. The sample has fewer than 200,000 clones; around 89% are singletons. Overall study results and limits: It was only after the peak T cell response that any repertoires were sampled.

Second-dose groups at about 4 or about 12 weeks were pooled. The V gene is TRBV27, the J gene TRBJ2-5; TRBD1 matches at 8 bases. This specimen consisted of peripheral blood, obtained 28 days after the second AZD1222 dose. This clonotype was obtained from an adult who received the AZD1222 COVID-19 vaccine. CDR3 bases: TGTGCCAGCCGTTCGGTCCCTCAGGGGGCGCGGGAGACCCAGTACTTC. Protein: CASRSVPQGARETQYF.